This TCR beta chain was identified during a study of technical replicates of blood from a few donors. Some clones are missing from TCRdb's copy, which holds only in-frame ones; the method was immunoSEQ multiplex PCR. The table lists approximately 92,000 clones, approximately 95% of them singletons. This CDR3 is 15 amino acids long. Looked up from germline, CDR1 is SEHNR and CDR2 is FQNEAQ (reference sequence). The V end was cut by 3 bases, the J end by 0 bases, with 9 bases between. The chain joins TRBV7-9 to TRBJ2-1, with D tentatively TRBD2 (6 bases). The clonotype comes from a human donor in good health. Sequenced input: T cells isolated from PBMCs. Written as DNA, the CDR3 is TGTGCCAGCAGCTTCCGGGGGAGCTCCTACAATGAGCAGTTCTTC. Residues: CASSFRGSSYNEQFF. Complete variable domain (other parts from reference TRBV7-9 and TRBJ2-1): DTGVSQNPRHKITKRGQNVTFRCDPISEHNRLYWYRQTLGQGPEFLTYFQNEAQLEKSRLLSDRFSAERPKGSFSTLEIQRTEQGDSAMYLCASSFRGSSYNEQFFGPGTRLTVL.